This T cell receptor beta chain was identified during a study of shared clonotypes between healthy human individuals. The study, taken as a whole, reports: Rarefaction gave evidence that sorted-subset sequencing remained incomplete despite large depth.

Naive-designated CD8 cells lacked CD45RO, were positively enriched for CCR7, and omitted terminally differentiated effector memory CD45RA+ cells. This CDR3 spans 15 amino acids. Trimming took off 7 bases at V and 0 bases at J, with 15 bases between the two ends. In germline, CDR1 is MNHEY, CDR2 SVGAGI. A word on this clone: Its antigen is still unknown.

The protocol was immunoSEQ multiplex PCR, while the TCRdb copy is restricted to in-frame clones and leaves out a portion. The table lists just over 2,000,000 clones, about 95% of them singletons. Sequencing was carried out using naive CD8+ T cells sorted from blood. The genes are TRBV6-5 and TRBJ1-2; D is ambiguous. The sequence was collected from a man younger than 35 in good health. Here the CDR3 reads CASNPSPRANYGYTF. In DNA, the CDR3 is TGTGCCAGCAACCCCAGCCCTAGGGCTAACTATGGCTACACCTTC.